These T cell receptor beta chains were read from a single sample in a study of cytomegalovirus exposure and HLA in healthy donors. Profiling relied on immunoSEQ multiplex PCR, and the TCRdb table lists in-frame clones only, not all of them. The sample has about 210,000 clones; about 75% are singletons. The sequencing sample was made of PBMCs. Source of these receptors: a male donor in good health and CMV-seronegative. CDR3s include the opening cysteine and the closing phenylalanine or tryptophan. The D gene is left open where the match is weak. A clone size is listed for some rows: how often the clone was seen (once, few, many), or a class if it is expanded.

v_call,j_call,d_call,clone_size,cdr3_aa,cdr3_nt
TRBV7-8,TRBJ2-7,TRBD2,.,CASSWGLAETYEQYF,TGTGCCAGCAGCTGGGGACTAGCGGAGACCTACGAGCAGTACTTC
TRBV7-2,TRBJ2-7,.,.,CASSLTRTAPYEQYF,TGTGCCAGCAGCTTAACTAGGACAGCCCCCTACGAGCAGTACTTC
TRBV28,TRBJ1-1,TRBD1,.,CASSLTGVGTEAFF,TGTGCCAGCAGTTTAACAGGGGTGGGAACTGAAGCTTTCTTT
TRBV2,TRBJ2-3,.,.,CASSGSTGSTDTQYF,TGTGCCAGCAGTGGATCGACAGGCAGCACAGATACGCAGTATTTT
TRBV6-5,TRBJ1-1,.,.,CASSYPAGHRIYEAFF,TGTGCCAGCAGTTACCCGGCTGGGCACAGAATTTATGAAGCTTTCTTT
TRBV7-2,TRBJ2-7,TRBD1,few,CASSLPGQGTGEQYF,TGTGCCAGCAGCTTACCCGGACAGGGTACTGGTGAGCAGTACTTC
TRBV27,TRBJ2-7,TRBD1,.,CASSPHQQGWEQYF,TGTGCCAGCAGCCCACACCAACAGGGGTGGGAGCAGTACTTC
TRBV7-2,TRBJ2-1,TRBD1,.,CASSLERGQGENEQFF,TGTGCCAGCAGCTTAGAGAGAGGACAGGGGGAAAATGAGCAGTTCTTC
TRBV27,TRBJ2-2,TRBD1,.,CASSKTGTGWVTGELFF,TGTGCCAGCAGCAAGACCGGGACAGGGTGGGTCACCGGGGAGCTGTTTTTT
TRBV11-3,TRBJ2-1,TRBD2,.,CASSPSGVGRGGEQFF,TGTGCCAGCAGCCCGAGTGGGGTGGGGCGGGGAGGGGAGCAGTTCTTC
TRBV10-3,TRBJ2-7,.,.,CAISESYALSSYEQYF,TGTGCCATCAGTGAGTCTTACGCCTTGAGCTCCTACGAGCAGTACTTC
TRBV6-5,TRBJ2-3,.,.,CASSYLAEGDTQYF,TGTGCCAGCAGTTACCTTGCGGAAGGTGATACGCAGTATTTT
TRBV4-1,TRBJ1-6,.,.,CASSSREGSNSPLHF,TGCGCCAGCAGCTCACGGGAGGGTAGTAATTCACCCCTCCACTTT
TRBV5-1,TRBJ2-1,.,.,CASSLYAGIYNEQFF,TGCGCCAGCAGCTTGTACGCGGGGATATACAATGAGCAGTTCTTC
TRBV28,TRBJ2-1,.,once,CARTGGGTGFF,TGTGCCAGAACCGGGGGTGGTACCGGATTCTTC